Listed below are T cell receptor beta chains from one sample, sequenced in a study of T cells in localized non-small cell lung cancer. Sequencing was performed with immunoSEQ multiplex PCR; in TCRdb, only in-frame clones are kept and a portion is missing. Of around 79,000 clones listed, around three quarters were seen once; the top ten hold less than 20%. This specimen was PBMCs, taken before any cancer treatment. The source of these receptors is a man aged 40 to 69 with stage II squamous cell lung carcinoma. Each CDR3 is given with its conserved first and last residue. The D gene is left open where the match is weak. Clone size is shown for a subset of rows, as once, few, many or a class of expanded clone.

v_call: TRBV6-5; d_call: NA; cdr3_length: 12; j_call: TRBJ1-2; clone_size: NA; cdr3_nt: TGTGCCAGCAGTAATGACGAGTATGGCTACACCTTC; cdr3_aa: CASSNDEYGYTF
v_call: TRBV7-9; d_call: NA; cdr3_length: 11; j_call: TRBJ2-5; clone_size: once; cdr3_nt: TGTGCCAGCAGCCCGCGGGAGACCCAGTACTTC; cdr3_aa: CASSPRETQYF
v_call: TRBV6-5; d_call: NA; cdr3_length: 14; j_call: TRBJ1-5; clone_size: NA; cdr3_nt: TGTGCCAGCAGTTACGCAACAGGGAATCAGCCCCAGCATTTT; cdr3_aa: CASSYATGNQPQHF
v_call: TRBV7-2; d_call: NA; cdr3_length: 15; j_call: TRBJ1-4; clone_size: NA; cdr3_nt: TGTGCCAGCAGCCCCAGACCCCGACTCGATGAAAAACTGTTTTTT; cdr3_aa: CASSPRPRLDEKLFF
v_call: TRBV5-8; d_call: TRBD1; cdr3_length: 19; j_call: TRBJ1-6; clone_size: NA; cdr3_nt: TGTGCCAGCAGCATACCGGGACAGGCAAAAGGGTCCTATAATTCACCCCTCCACTTT; cdr3_aa: CASSIPGQAKGSYNSPLHF
v_call: TRBV7-2; d_call: NA; cdr3_length: 16; j_call: TRBJ2-1; clone_size: once; cdr3_nt: TGTGCCAGCAGCTTACCCAGAGGACCCCCAGACAATGAGCAGTTCTTC; cdr3_aa: CASSLPRGPPDNEQFF
v_call: TRBV4-1; d_call: TRBD2; cdr3_length: 16; j_call: TRBJ2-7; clone_size: NA; cdr3_nt: TGCGCCAGCAGCCATCGACTAGCGGGAGAGATCTACGAGCAGTACTTC; cdr3_aa: CASSHRLAGEIYEQYF
v_call: TRBV9; d_call: NA; cdr3_length: 15; j_call: TRBJ1-2; clone_size: NA; cdr3_nt: TGTGCCAGCAGCGCTACTCCGGCGGCTAACTATGGCTACACCTTC; cdr3_aa: CASSATPAANYGYTF
v_call: TRBV19; d_call: NA; cdr3_length: 13; j_call: TRBJ1-2; clone_size: NA; cdr3_nt: TGTGCCAGTACCCCAGGGGACCTTCTTGGCTACACCTTC; cdr3_aa: CASTPGDLLGYTF
v_call: TRBV4-1; d_call: NA; cdr3_length: 16; j_call: TRBJ2-3; clone_size: NA; cdr3_nt: TGCGCCAGCAGTCCATCCGAGACGGGTAGCACAGATACGCAGTATTTT; cdr3_aa: CASSPSETGSTDTQYF
v_call: TRBV28; d_call: NA; cdr3_length: 14; j_call: TRBJ1-1; clone_size: few; cdr3_nt: TGTGCCAGCAGTAAAACAGTTGTTGCTACTGAAGCTTTCTTT; cdr3_aa: CASSKTVVATEAFF
v_call: TRBV10-3; d_call: NA; cdr3_length: 11; j_call: TRBJ2-2; clone_size: few; cdr3_nt: TGTGCCATCAGTGACACCGGGGAGCTGTTTTTT; cdr3_aa: CAISDTGELFF
v_call: TRBV7-9; d_call: TRBD1; cdr3_length: 15; j_call: TRBJ1-2; clone_size: NA; cdr3_nt: TGTGCCAGCAGCTCCACGGAACAGGGGATAGGTGGCTACACCTTC; cdr3_aa: CASSSTEQGIGGYTF
v_call: TRBV11-3; d_call: TRBD2; cdr3_length: 15; j_call: TRBJ2-3; clone_size: NA; cdr3_nt: TGTGCCAGCAGCTTAGGCTCGACTAGCTCGGATACGCAGTATTTT; cdr3_aa: CASSLGSTSSDTQYF
v_call: TRBV11-2; d_call: NA; cdr3_length: 14; j_call: TRBJ2-2; clone_size: NA; cdr3_nt: TGTGCCAGCAGCTTAGTAACGAACACCGGGGAGCTGTTTTTT; cdr3_aa: CASSLVTNTGELFF
v_call: TRBV29-1; d_call: TRBD2; cdr3_length: 15; j_call: TRBJ2-3; clone_size: NA; cdr3_nt: TGCAGCGTCACTAGCGGGGGGACTAGCACAGATACGCAGTATTTT; cdr3_aa: CSVTSGGTSTDTQYF
v_call: TRBV9; d_call: NA; cdr3_length: 14; j_call: TRBJ2-7; clone_size: few; cdr3_nt: TGTGCCAGCAGCCCCTTTTCAACCTTAAGGGAGCAGTACTTC; cdr3_aa: CASSPFSTLREQYF
v_call: TRBV11-2; d_call: NA; cdr3_length: 15; j_call: TRBJ2-3; clone_size: NA; cdr3_nt: TGTGCCAGCAGCGCCGTGGTATTGCCCACAGATACGCAGTATTTT; cdr3_aa: CASSAVVLPTDTQYF
v_call: TRBV7-2; d_call: NA; cdr3_length: 14; j_call: TRBJ1-2; clone_size: NA; cdr3_nt: TGTGCCAGCAGCTTAGCGTACCCTAACTATGGCTACACCTTC; cdr3_aa: CASSLAYPNYGYTF
v_call: TRBV28; d_call: NA; cdr3_length: 12; j_call: TRBJ1-1; clone_size: NA; cdr3_nt: TGTGCCAGCAGTTTGGTAGACACTGAAGCTTTCTTT; cdr3_aa: CASSLVDTEAFF
v_call: TRBV28; d_call: NA; cdr3_length: 15; j_call: TRBJ1-5; clone_size: NA; cdr3_nt: TGTGCCAGCAGTCTAGTCAGGGTCTACGGTCAGCCCCAGCATTTT; cdr3_aa: CASSLVRVYGQPQHF
v_call: TRBV30; d_call: TRBD2; cdr3_length: 14; j_call: TRBJ2-7; clone_size: NA; cdr3_nt: TGTGCCTGGAAACACATAGCGGGAGGGTACGAGCAGTACTTC; cdr3_aa: CAWKHIAGGYEQYF
v_call: TRBV7-9; d_call: NA; cdr3_length: 14; j_call: TRBJ1-1; clone_size: NA; cdr3_nt: TGTGCCAGCAGCGCACCAGGGGACAACACTGAAGCTTTCTTT; cdr3_aa: CASSAPGDNTEAFF
v_call: TRBV5-6; d_call: NA; cdr3_length: 15; j_call: TRBJ2-7; clone_size: once; cdr3_nt: TGTGCCAGCAGCTCCGGACAGTTACCACGCTACGAGCAGTACTTC; cdr3_aa: CASSSGQLPRYEQYF
v_call: TRBV28; d_call: TRBD1; cdr3_length: 17; j_call: TRBJ1-1; clone_size: NA; cdr3_nt: TGTGCCAGCAGTTTATTTTGGGACAGGGGGCCGGACACTGAAGCTTTCTTT; cdr3_aa: CASSLFWDRGPDTEAFF
v_call: TRBV6-6; d_call: NA; cdr3_length: 14; j_call: TRBJ1-4; clone_size: NA; cdr3_nt: TGTGCCAGCAGTCAGACAGGAAATAATGAAAAACTGTTTTTT; cdr3_aa: CASSQTGNNEKLFF
v_call: TRBV4-3; d_call: NA; cdr3_length: 13; j_call: TRBJ1-1; clone_size: NA; cdr3_nt: TGCGCCAGCAGCCAGGTACTGAACACTGAAGCTTTCTTT; cdr3_aa: CASSQVLNTEAFF
v_call: TRBV20-1; d_call: NA; cdr3_length: 11; j_call: TRBJ1-2; clone_size: NA; cdr3_nt: TGCAGTGCCCCAGGGGTTGGGGGCTACACCTTC; cdr3_aa: CSAPGVGGYTF
v_call: TRBV6-1; d_call: TRBD1; cdr3_length: 11; j_call: TRBJ1-1; clone_size: few; cdr3_nt: TGTGCCAGCACGGACAGGACTGAAGCTTTCTTT; cdr3_aa: CASTDRTEAFF
v_call: TRBV5-1; d_call: NA; cdr3_length: 17; j_call: TRBJ1-1; clone_size: NA; cdr3_nt: TGCGCCAGCAGCACGGGGGCGGGAAACAGACCGAACACTGAAGCTTTCTTT; cdr3_aa: CASSTGAGNRPNTEAFF
v_call: TRBV18; d_call: TRBD2; cdr3_length: 13; j_call: TRBJ2-1; clone_size: NA; cdr3_nt: TGTGCCAGCTCACGAGCGGGAAACAATGAGCAGTTCTTC; cdr3_aa: CASSRAGNNEQFF
v_call: TRBV2; d_call: NA; cdr3_length: 18; j_call: TRBJ2-1; clone_size: NA; cdr3_nt: TGTGCCAGCATAGAAAAACCCGGGACGGACCTAGGGGATCATGAGCAGTTCTTC; cdr3_aa: CASIEKPGTDLGDHEQFF
v_call: TRBV5-1; d_call: NA; cdr3_length: 15; j_call: TRBJ1-1; clone_size: NA; cdr3_nt: TGCGCCAGCAGCTTGGATTGGCAGTTGAACACTGAAGCTTTCTTT; cdr3_aa: CASSLDWQLNTEAFF
v_call: TRBV27; d_call: TRBD2; cdr3_length: 16; j_call: TRBJ2-7; clone_size: NA; cdr3_nt: TGTGCCAGCAGTTTTGGGTCGGAGGCGGGAGTCAACGAGCAGTACTTC; cdr3_aa: CASSFGSEAGVNEQYF
v_call: TRBV5-1; d_call: TRBD1; cdr3_length: 18; j_call: TRBJ2-1; clone_size: NA; cdr3_nt: TGCGCCAGCAGCTTGCGTGACAGGGTTGGTTACGGCTACAATGAGCAGTTCTTC; cdr3_aa: CASSLRDRVGYGYNEQFF
v_call: TRBV5-1; d_call: NA; cdr3_length: 12; j_call: TRBJ2-7; clone_size: few; cdr3_nt: TGCGCCAGCAGCTTGGAGGGTAACGAGCAGTACTTC; cdr3_aa: CASSLEGNEQYF
v_call: TRBV10-3; d_call: TRBD1; cdr3_length: 16; j_call: TRBJ1-6; clone_size: NA; cdr3_nt: TGTGCCATCAGTGAGAGACAGGGGAATGAGAATTCACCCCTCCACTTT; cdr3_aa: CAISERQGNENSPLHF
v_call: TRBV27; d_call: TRBD2; cdr3_length: 15; j_call: TRBJ2-7; clone_size: once; cdr3_nt: TGTGCCAGCAGTTTTTTCTCCGGGAGGACCTACGAGCAGTACTTC; cdr3_aa: CASSFFSGRTYEQYF
v_call: TRBV28; d_call: NA; cdr3_length: 13; j_call: TRBJ1-2; clone_size: NA; cdr3_nt: TGTGCCAGCAGGGACGGAGCTAACTATGGCTACACCTTC; cdr3_aa: CASRDGANYGYTF
v_call: TRBV18; d_call: NA; cdr3_length: 16; j_call: TRBJ2-1; clone_size: NA; cdr3_nt: TGTGCCAGCTCACCACAGACAGGAACCTCTTCCAATGAGCAGTTCTTC; cdr3_aa: CASSPQTGTSSNEQFF
v_call: TRBV11-1; d_call: NA; cdr3_length: 14; j_call: TRBJ1-4; clone_size: NA; cdr3_nt: TGTGCCAGCATGGGCAGGCCAACTAATGAAAAACTGTTTTTT; cdr3_aa: CASMGRPTNEKLFF
v_call: TRBV7-2; d_call: NA; cdr3_length: 15; j_call: TRBJ2-7; clone_size: NA; cdr3_nt: TGTGCCAGCAGCTTAAGCGCGGGACTCCCTTACGAGCAGTACTTC; cdr3_aa: CASSLSAGLPYEQYF
v_call: TRBV7-3; d_call: TRBD1; cdr3_length: 13; j_call: TRBJ1-1; clone_size: NA; cdr3_nt: TGTGCCAGCAGCTTATACCGACAGGGAGAAGCTTTCTTT; cdr3_aa: CASSLYRQGEAFF
v_call: TRBV28; d_call: TRBD1; cdr3_length: 13; j_call: TRBJ1-2; clone_size: NA; cdr3_nt: TGTGCCAGCAGCCTTGACAGGGTGAAAGGCTACACCTTC; cdr3_aa: CASSLDRVKGYTF
v_call: TRBV29-1; d_call: TRBD1; cdr3_length: 13; j_call: TRBJ1-2; clone_size: NA; cdr3_nt: TGCAGCGTTGAAGTTAAGGACAGGGTTGACTACACCTTC; cdr3_aa: CSVEVKDRVDYTF
v_call: TRBV27; d_call: NA; cdr3_length: 14; j_call: TRBJ1-1; clone_size: NA; cdr3_nt: TGTGCCAGCTCCCCACCGGGCCGCGACACTGAAGCTTTCTTT; cdr3_aa: CASSPPGRDTEAFF
v_call: TRBV5-4; d_call: TRBD2; cdr3_length: 15; j_call: TRBJ2-1; clone_size: NA; cdr3_nt: TGTGCCAGCAGCTTGGGGCTAGCGGGAGGGTATGAGCAGTTCTTC; cdr3_aa: CASSLGLAGGYEQFF
v_call: TRBV29-1; d_call: NA; cdr3_length: 15; j_call: TRBJ1-2; clone_size: NA; cdr3_nt: TGCAGCGTTGAAGGACGAGGCCATGTGGACTATGGCTACACCTTC; cdr3_aa: CSVEGRGHVDYGYTF
v_call: TRBV2; d_call: NA; cdr3_length: 15; j_call: TRBJ1-5; clone_size: NA; cdr3_nt: TGTGCCAGCAGTGAAGAATCGACGGCAAATCAGCCCCAGCATTTT; cdr3_aa: CASSEESTANQPQHF
v_call: TRBV28; d_call: NA; cdr3_length: 13; j_call: TRBJ2-4; clone_size: few; cdr3_nt: TGTGCCAGCAGTGCCCGACTGTCAAACATTCAGTACTTC; cdr3_aa: CASSARLSNIQYF